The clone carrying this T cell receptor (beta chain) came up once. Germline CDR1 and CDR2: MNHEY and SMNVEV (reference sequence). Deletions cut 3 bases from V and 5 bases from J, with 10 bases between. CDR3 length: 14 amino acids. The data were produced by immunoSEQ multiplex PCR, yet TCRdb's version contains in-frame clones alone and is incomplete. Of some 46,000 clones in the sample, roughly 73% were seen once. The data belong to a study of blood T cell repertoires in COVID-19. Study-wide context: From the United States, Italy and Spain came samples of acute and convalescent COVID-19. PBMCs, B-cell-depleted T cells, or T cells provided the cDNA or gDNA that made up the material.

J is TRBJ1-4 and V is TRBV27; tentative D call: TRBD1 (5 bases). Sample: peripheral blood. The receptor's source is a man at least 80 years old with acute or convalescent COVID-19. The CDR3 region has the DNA TGTGCCAGCAGTTTTCAGGGTACGAATGAAAAACTGTTTTTT. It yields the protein CASSFQGTNEKLFF.